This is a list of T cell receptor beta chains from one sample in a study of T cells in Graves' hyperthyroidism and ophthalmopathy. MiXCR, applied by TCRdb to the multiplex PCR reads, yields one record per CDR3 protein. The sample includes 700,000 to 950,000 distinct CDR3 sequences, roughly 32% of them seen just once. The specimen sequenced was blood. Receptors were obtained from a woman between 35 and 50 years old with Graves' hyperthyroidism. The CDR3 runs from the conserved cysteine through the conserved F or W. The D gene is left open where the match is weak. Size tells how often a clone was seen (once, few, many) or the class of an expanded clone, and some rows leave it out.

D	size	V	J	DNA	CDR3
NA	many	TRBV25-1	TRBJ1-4	TGTGCCAGCAGTTTGGGCTATGAAAAACTGTTTTTT	CASSLGYEKLFF
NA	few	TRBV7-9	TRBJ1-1	TGTGCCAGCAGCCAAGCTGGGGGGAGTCAAAGGACTGAAGCTTTCTTT	CASSQAGGSQRTEAFF
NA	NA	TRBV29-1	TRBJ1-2	TGCAGCCACAGAGATAACTATGGCTACACCTTC	CSHRDNYGYTF
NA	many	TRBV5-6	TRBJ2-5	TGTGCCAGCAGCCCAACCTGGGACGTAGAGACCCAGTACTTC	CASSPTWDVETQYF
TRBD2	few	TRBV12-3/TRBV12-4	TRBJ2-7	TGTGCCAGCAGGTTATCGACTAGCGGGAAAGCCGAGCAGTACTTC	CASRLSTSGKAEQYF
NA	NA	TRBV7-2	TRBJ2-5	TGTGCCAGCAGCACGACTAGAACGGAGACCCAGTACTTC	CASSTTRTETQYF
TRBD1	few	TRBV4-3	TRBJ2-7	TGCGCCAGCAGCCACAGGACAGGGGGCGTGTACGAGCAGTACTTC	CASSHRTGGVYEQYF
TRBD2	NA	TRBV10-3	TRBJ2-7	TGTGCCAGCAGTGAAGCGGCGGGAGGGTTTGGGAGCTCCTACGAGCAGTACTTC	CASSEAAGGFGSSYEQYF
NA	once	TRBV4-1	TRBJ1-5	TGCGCCAGCAGCCAAGGTAGGGGGGGGGGACAGCCCCAGCATTTT	CASSQGRGGGQPQHF
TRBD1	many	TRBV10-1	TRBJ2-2	TGCGCCAGCAGGGGGACAGGGGGCAACACCGGGGAGCTGTTTTTT	CASRGTGGNTGELFF
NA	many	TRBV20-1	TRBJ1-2	TGCAGTGCTAGAGGTGCAGGGGATGGCTACACCTTC	CSARGAGDGYTF
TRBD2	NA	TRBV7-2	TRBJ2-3	TGTGCCAGCAGCCGAGGACTAGGCACAGATACGCAGTATTTT	CASSRGLGTDTQYF
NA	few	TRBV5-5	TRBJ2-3	TGCGCCAGCAGCCAAGACGCCGGGCTCGGTACGCAGTATTTT	CASSQDAGLGTQYF
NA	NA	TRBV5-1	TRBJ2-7	TGCGCCAGCAGCCTTAGACAGGGAGGAGACAATGAGCAGTACTTC	CASSLRQGGDNEQYF
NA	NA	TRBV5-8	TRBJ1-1	TGTGCCAGCAGCTGGGAGGAAACTGAAGCTTTCTTT	CASSWEETEAFF
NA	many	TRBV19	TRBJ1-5	TGTGCCAGTAGTGGCGGGCAGGATAGCAATCAGCCCCAGCATTTT	CASSGGQDSNQPQHF
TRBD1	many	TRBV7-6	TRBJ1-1	TGTGCCAGCAGCCAGATGACAGGGGTGCCTTTCTTT	CASSQMTGVPFF
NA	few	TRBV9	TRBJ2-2	TGTGCCAGCAGCGTAGTAGGAGCACAGAACACCGGGGAGCTGTTTTTT	CASSVVGAQNTGELFF
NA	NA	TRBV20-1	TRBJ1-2	TGCAGTGCTAGAGCCCTTGCTGGGTATGGCTACACCTTC	CSARALAGYGYTF
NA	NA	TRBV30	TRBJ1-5	TGTGCCTGGAGTCGGAATGGGGTCGGTCAGCCCCAGCATTTT	CAWSRNGVGQPQHF
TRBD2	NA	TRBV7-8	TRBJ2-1	TGTGCCAGCAGCACCCGACTAGCGGGAGCTATGGGGGATGAGCAGTTCTTC	CASSTRLAGAMGDEQFF
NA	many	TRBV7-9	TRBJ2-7	TGTGCCAGCAGCTTAGATGAGGGTCCGTACTTC	CASSLDEGPYF
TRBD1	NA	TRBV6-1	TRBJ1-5	TGTGCCAGCAGTCGGACAGGGGGCTTTGGCAATCAGCCCCAGCATTTT	CASSRTGGFGNQPQHF
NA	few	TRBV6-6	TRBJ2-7	TGTGCCAGCAGCCTCAATCCGGACTACTACGAGCAGTACTTC	CASSLNPDYYEQYF
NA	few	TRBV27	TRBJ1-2	TGTGCCAGCAGCCGAGGCAGCTTTGATGGCTACACCTTC	CASSRGSFDGYTF
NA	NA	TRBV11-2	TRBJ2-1	TGTGCCAGCCGGGACTTCCCCAATGAGCAGTTCTTC	CASRDFPNEQFF
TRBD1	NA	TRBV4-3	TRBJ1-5	TGCGCCAGCAGCCAAGAAGCATCGACAGGGGGACAGCCCCAGCATTTT	CASSQEASTGGQPQHF
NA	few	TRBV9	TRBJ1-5	TGTGCCAGCAACTGGGAAACCGGGACCTTCTACGGCAATCAGCCCCAGCATTTT	CASNWETGTFYGNQPQHF
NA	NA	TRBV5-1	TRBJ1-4	TGCGCCAGCAGCTTGGAAGGGGTAACTAATGAAAAACTGTTTTTT	CASSLEGVTNEKLFF
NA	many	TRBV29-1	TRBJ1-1	TGCAGCGTCGTGGGGGCCACTGAAGCTTTCTTT	CSVVGATEAFF
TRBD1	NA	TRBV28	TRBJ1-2	TGTGCCAGCAGTGGACGACAGGGTGGTAGCTACACCTTC	CASSGRQGGSYTF
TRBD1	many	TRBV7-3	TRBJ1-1	TGTGCCAGCAGCCCAGGGGGCGCTGACACTGAAGCTTTCTTT	CASSPGGADTEAFF
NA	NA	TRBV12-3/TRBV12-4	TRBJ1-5	TGTGCCAGCAGTTACAACGGACAAAGAGGGCCCCAGCATTTT	CASSYNGQRGPQHF
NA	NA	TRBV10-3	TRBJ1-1	TGTGCCATCAGTGCACAGGGTCACACTGAAGCTTTCTTT	CAISAQGHTEAFF
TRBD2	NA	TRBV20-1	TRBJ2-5	TGCAGTGCTAGCGGGAGGGCCACAGAGACCCAGTACTTC	CSASGRATETQYF
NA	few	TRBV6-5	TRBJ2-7	TGTGCCAGCAGTTACTCAAGGGGGGGCAACTACGAGCAGTACTTC	CASSYSRGGNYEQYF
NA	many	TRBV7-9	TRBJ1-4	TGTGCCAGCAGCTCCTTGAAGAATGAAAAACTGTTTTTT	CASSSLKNEKLFF
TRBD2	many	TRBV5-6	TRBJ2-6	TGTGCCAGCAGCTTACCGGGACTAGGATGGTCTGGGGCCAACGTCCTGACTTTC	CASSLPGLGWSGANVLTF
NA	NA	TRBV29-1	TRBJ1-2	TGCAGCCTGGGTGGGGACGAGGGCTACACCTTC	CSLGGDEGYTF
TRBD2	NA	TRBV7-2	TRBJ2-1	TGTGCCATCCTAGCGGGGAGCTCCTACAATGAGCAGTTCTTC	CAILAGSSYNEQFF
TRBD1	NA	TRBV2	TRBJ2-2	TGTGCCAGCAGCCCGGGACAGGGCACCGGGGAGCTGTCTTTT	CASSPGQGTGELSF
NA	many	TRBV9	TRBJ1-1	TGTGCCAGCAGCGTAGGCCCCGGACGACTGAACACTGAAGCTTTCTTT	CASSVGPGRLNTEAFF
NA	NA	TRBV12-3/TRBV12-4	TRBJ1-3	TGTGCCAGCAGTTTTATGACGGGGAGAAACACCATATATTTT	CASSFMTGRNTIYF
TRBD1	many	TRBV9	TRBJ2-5	TGTGCCAGCAGTGTAGGACAGGGAGAGACCCAGTACTTC	CASSVGQGETQYF
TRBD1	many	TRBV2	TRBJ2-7	TGTGCCAGCACCCGGGACAGAGCCTACGAGCAGTACTTC	CASTRDRAYEQYF
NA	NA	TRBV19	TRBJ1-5	TGTGCCAGCTCACCGGAGAGTCTAGGCAATCAGCCCCAGCATTTT	CASSPESLGNQPQHF
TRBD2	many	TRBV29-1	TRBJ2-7	TGCAGCGTTGAAGGGGTAGCGGGAGGGCCCTACGAGCAGTACTTC	CSVEGVAGGPYEQYF